What follows are 29 T cell receptor beta chains derived from one specimen sequenced in a study of CD8+ T cells in alopecia areata. RNA extraction and reverse transcription yielded cDNA as sequencing template. Repertoires were generated with immunoSEQ multiplex PCR, while TCRdb's copy carries only in-frame clones and drops some. Of 150,000 to 200,000 clones listed, 55% are singletons. The sequencing input was CD4+ T cells sorted from blood. These receptors were obtained from a human donor in good health.

This clone turned up a few times. This chain uses TRBV27 with TRBJ2-7, with D perhaps given as TRBD1 or TRBD2 (6 bases each). V was pared by 6 bases and J by 6 bases, with 18 bases between. Germline assignment: CDR1 MNHEY and CDR2 SMNVEV (reference sequence). There are 14 residues in the CDR3. The chain's CDR3 is CASSRGNTEGEQYF. The CDR3 bases are TGTGCCAGCAGCAGGGGCAATACGGAGGGCGAGCAGTACTTC.

About this clone itself: This likely reflects a read error, since a far larger clone is one base away. Other DNA variants within this sample encode the same CDR3. The V gene is TRBV5-1, the J gene TRBJ2-6; D is unclear. The CDR3 has 13 residues. V was cut by 2 bases and J by 0 bases, with 0 bases left in between. Germline assignment: CDR1 SGHRS and CDR2 YFSETQ. CDR3 bases: TGCGCCAGCAGCTTCTCTGGGGCCAACGTCCTGACTTTC. It translates to CASSFSGANVLTF. Drawing the rest from reference TRBV5-1 and TRBJ2-6, the complete variable domain is KAGVTQTPRYLIKTRGQQVTLSCSPISGHRSVSWYQQTPGQGLQFLFEYFSETQRNKGNFPGRFSGRQFSNSRSEMNVSTLELGDSALYLCASSFSGANVLTFGAGSRLTVL.

In its sample, this clone was seen once. The rearrangement uses TRBV5-6 and TRBJ2-5; 7 bases are shared with TRBD2. CDR1 SGHDT and CDR2 YYEEEE come from the germline V gene. Germline trimming cut 3 bases from V and 4 bases from J; bases unmatched to any gene: 3. The CDR3 has 13 amino acids. CDR3 amino acids: CASSSSGGETQYF. The CDR3 nucleotides read TGTGCCAGCAGCTCCTCGGGAGGAGAGACCCAGTACTTC.

This sequence joins TRBV28 and TRBJ1-5; D gene uncertain. Germline-derived CDR1 and CDR2 are MDHEN and SYDVKM. The CDR3 has 12 amino acids. Trimming left V 6 bases short and J 8 bases short, with 11 bases between. This CDR3 is CASSLKVKPQHF. Written as DNA, the CDR3 is TGTGCCAGCAGCCTAAAGGTAAAGCCCCAGCATTTT.

There are a few counts of this clone. The chain has TRBV11-2 and TRBJ2-3, with TRBD1 matching over 8 bases. Per the germline V gene, CDR1 is SGHAT and CDR2 is FQNNGV. The CDR3 loop spans 16 amino acids. Trimming cost V 2 bases and J 1 base; bases outside gene matches: 5. CDR3 in DNA: TGTGCCAGCAGCTTACTTACAGGGGGAGGCACAGATACGCAGTATTTT. Its translation is CASSLLTGGGTDTQYF.

V and J are TRBV28 and TRBJ2-7; 9 nucleotides agree with TRBD1. This CDR3 contains 15 residues. The ends lost 2 bases at V and 1 base at J; junction bases unmatched: 3. Germline V gene lookup returns CDR1 MDHEN and CDR2 SYDVKM. This CDR3 is CASSLMGQGSYEQYF. The CDR3 bases are TGTGCCAGCAGTTTAATGGGACAGGGATCCTACGAGCAGTACTTC.

The genes are TRBV29-1 and TRBJ2-3; 11 nucleotides agree with TRBD2. Trimming at V came to 4 bases and at J to 5 bases, leaving 5 bases not matched to a gene. The CDR3 extends over 14 amino acids. Germline loops: CDR1 SQVTM, CDR2 ANQGSEA. CDR3 sequence (DNA): TGCAGCGTTGCACTAGCGGGAGTAGGAGATACGCAGTATTTT. It is translated as CSVALAGVGDTQYF.

The chain uses TRBV5-6 and TRBJ1-2, with 8 bases lining up with TRBD1. Unmatched junction bases numbered 12, after V lost 4 bases and J lost 4 bases. Germline V gene sequence: CDR1 SGHDT, CDR2 YYEEEE. The CDR3 is made up of 16 amino acids. The CDR3 DNA sequence: TGTGCCAGCAGCCTCATTATCGGGACAGGAGCCTATGGCTACACCTTC. This translates into CASSLIIGTGAYGYTF.

The chain joins TRBV5-6 to TRBJ1-1; no definite D call. Trimming shortened V by 4 bases and J by 0 bases, and 13 bases separated the two germline ends. Germline CDR1 SGHDT, CDR2 YYEEEE. The CDR3 runs to 15 residues. Written as DNA, the CDR3 is TGTGCCAGCAGCCTTACCTCGCAACTGAACACTGAAGCTTTCTTT. It translates to CASSLTSQLNTEAFF.

The J gene is TRBJ2-1, the V gene TRBV9; 11 nucleotides line up with TRBD2. The V segment lost 2 bases and the J segment 6 bases; nucleotides outside the gene matches: 4. CDR1 and CDR2 from the germline V gene are SGDLS and YYNGEE. This CDR3 is built from 15 residues. The CDR3 region is CASSVGTSGTNEQFF. The DNA of the CDR3 is TGTGCCAGCAGCGTCGGGACTAGCGGTACCAATGAGCAGTTCTTC. The variable domain in full, completed from reference TRBV9 and TRBJ2-1, reads DSGVTQTPKHLITATGQRVTLRCSPRSGDLSVYWYQQSLDQGLQFLIQYYNGEERAKGNILERFSAQQFPDLHSELNLSSLELGDSALYFCASSVGTSGTNEQFFGPGTRLTVL.

V gene TRBV30 combines with J gene TRBJ1-1; D might be TRBD1 (5 bases). The CDR3 loop spans 13 amino acids. CDR1 is GTSNPN and CDR2 is SVGIG in the germline V gene (reference sequence). CDR3 bases: TGTGCTGCTCAGGAACAGGCGAACACTGAAGCTTTCTTT. It yields the protein CAAQEQANTEAFF. Filled out from reference TRBV30 and TRBJ1-1, the complete variable domain reads SQTIHQWPATLVQPVGSPLSLECTVEGTSNPNLYWYRQAAGRGLQLLFYSVGIGQISSEVPQNLSASRPQDRQFILSSKKLLLSDSGFYLCAAQEQANTEAFFGQGTRLTVV.

This clone was found a few times. The chain recombines TRBV11-2 with TRBJ2-3, with D perhaps TRBD1 (5 bases). This CDR3 has 11 residues. V lost 7 bases and J 9 bases, leaving 11 bases between the germline ends. Germline CDR1 is SGHAT and CDR2 is FQNNGV. As DNA, the CDR3 is TGTGCCAGCATGGGGCAGAGGACGCAGTATTTT. Protein sequence: CASMGQRTQYF.

Only a few counts were recorded for this clone. The rearrangement uses TRBV27 and TRBJ2-1, with no clear D. V was pared by 4 bases and J by 5 bases, with 12 bases between. The CDR3 runs to 14 residues. Germline CDR1 is MNHEY and CDR2 is SMNVEV (reference sequence). The CDR3 bases are TGTGCCAGCAGTTGGACCTCCGCCCACAATGAGCAGTTCTTC. Translated: CASSWTSAHNEQFF.

This chain connects TRBV2 to TRBJ2-7; TRBD2 might be the D (5 bases). Trimming shortened V by 7 bases and J by 0 bases, and 13 bases separated the two germline ends. Germline V gene lookup returns CDR1 SNHLY and CDR2 FYNNEI. There are 14 residues in the CDR3. CDR3: CASTAVASSYEQYF. DNA for the CDR3: TGTGCCAGCACCGCGGTAGCGTCCTCCTACGAGCAGTACTTC.

This clone came up once. The V gene is TRBV18, the J gene TRBJ1-1; D is perhaps TRBD1 (6 bases). The ends were cut back, 3 bases at V and 1 base at J, with 12 bases in the middle. The CDR3 runs 15 residues. The germline CDR1 and CDR2 sequences are KGHSH and LQKENI. The CDR3 DNA is TGTGCCAGCTCACCTATAGCAGGGGAGAACACTGAAGCTTTCTTT. Its translation is CASSPIAGENTEAFF.

CDR3 sequence: CAWSVQGWGYTF. CDR3 coding DNA: TGTGCCTGGAGTGTACAGGGATGGGGCTACACCTTC. The rearrangement links TRBV30 to TRBJ1-2, with TRBD1 as a possible D gene (6 bases). Deletions cut 0 bases from V and 8 bases from J, with 10 bases between. The length of the CDR3 is 12 residues. Germline CDR1 reads GTSNPN; CDR2 reads SVGIG (reference sequence).

As for this clone: One base away lies a much larger clone, so this may be a sequencing read error. The chain combines TRBV7-9 with TRBJ2-1; 7 bases map to TRBD2. The germline V gene encodes CDR1 SEHNR and CDR2 FQNEAQ (reference sequence). With 6 bases clipped from V and 0 bases from J, the junction kept 2 bases outside the gene matches. The CDR3 runs to 14 residues. Written as DNA, the CDR3 is TGTGCCAGCAGTGGCGGGAGCTCCTACAATGAGCAGTTCTTC. This encodes CASSGGSSYNEQFF.

The J gene is TRBJ2-6, the V gene TRBV4-1, with D maybe TRBD2 (5 bases). Trimming removed 2 bases at V and 0 bases at J, with 14 bases between. The CDR3 loop spans 18 amino acids. Germline-derived CDR1 and CDR2 are MGHRA and YSYEKL. The CDR3 loop is CASSQPRLGSSGANVLTF. DNA of the CDR3: TGCGCCAGCAGCCAACCTCGGTTGGGGAGCTCTGGGGCCAACGTCCTGACTTTC.

There are a few counts of this clone. Other DNA sequences in the sample encode the same CDR3. The CDR3 loop reads CSVGQRMNTEAFF. In nucleotides, the CDR3 is TGCAGCGTCGGACAGAGGATGAACACTGAAGCTTTCTTT. This sequence joins TRBV29-1 and TRBJ1-1; D may be TRBD1 (6 bases). The CDR3 length is 13 residues. V dropped 6 bases and J dropped 0 bases, with 11 bases sitting between them. CDR1 is SQVTM and CDR2 is ANQGSEA in the germline V gene.

The chain links TRBV7-2 to TRBJ2-5; D is possibly TRBD2 (5 bases). V lost 6 bases to trimming and J lost 10 bases, with 18 bases between them. The germline V gene has CDR1 SGHTA and CDR2 FQGNSA. This CDR3 is built from 13 residues. The CDR3 DNA is TGTGCCAGCAGATTCCCTCCTAAACGGGACCAGTACTTC. It yields the protein CASRFPPKRDQYF.

The gene calls are TRBV4-2 and TRBJ2-1; 12 bases fit TRBD2. Per germline, CDR1 LGHNA and CDR2 YNFKEQ. V gave up 4 bases and J gave up 7 bases; unmatched junction bases: 2. This CDR3 contains 14 residues. The CDR3 coding sequence is TGTGCCAGCAGCCTTACTAGCGGGAGGAATGAGCAGTTCTTC. It translates to CASSLTSGRNEQFF.

The chain combines TRBV29-1 with TRBJ1-2; D unresolved. CDR1 is SQVTM, CDR2 ANQGSEA, per germline. V was cut by 4 bases and J by 6 bases, with 9 bases left in between. The CDR3 contains 11 residues. CDR3 region: CSVAPMDGYTF. CDR3 coding DNA: TGCAGCGTTGCCCCGATGGATGGCTACACCTTC.

This chain connects TRBV15 to TRBJ2-6; D might be TRBD1 (5 bases). V gave up 0 bases and J gave up 2 bases, with 14 bases separating them. In germline, CDR1 is LNHNV, CDR2 YYDKDF (reference sequence). CDR3 length equals 18 residues. CDR3 residues: CATSREKAGSAGANVLTF. CDR3 sequence (DNA): TGTGCCACCAGCAGAGAAAAGGCAGGGTCGGCTGGGGCCAACGTCCTGACTTTC.

For this clone: At the DNA level, this CDR3 is encoded by other sequences in the same sample as well. The chain combines TRBV27 with TRBJ1-1, with D unclear. This CDR3 contains 13 residues. Trimming stripped 5 bases from V and 4 bases from J, with 11 bases between. Looked up from germline, CDR1 is MNHEY and CDR2 is SMNVEV (reference sequence). The CDR3 region is CASSQQASTEAFF. The CDR3 region has the DNA TGTGCCAGCAGTCAGCAAGCGAGCACTGAAGCTTTCTTT.

This chain connects TRBV30 to TRBJ2-1, with no clear D. CDR3 length: 17 residues. CDR1 is GTSNPN and CDR2 is SVGIG in the germline V gene (reference sequence). Between the trimmed V and J ends, which lost 0 bases and 1 base, there was a span of 16 bases. CDR3 in amino acids: CAWSVPSSSLSYNEQFF. CDR3 DNA sequence: TGTGCCTGGAGTGTACCCTCCTCAAGCCTATCCTACAATGAGCAGTTCTTC.

This clone was seen ten or more times. The chain is built from TRBV5-6 and TRBJ2-7; D not resolved. V shed 2 bases and J shed 5 bases, with 8 bases lying between them. This CDR3 is built from 12 residues. The germline gives CDR1 SGHDT, CDR2 YYEEEE. Here the CDR3 DNA reads TGTGCCAGCAGCTTACGTCTAAACGAGCAGTACTTC. Amino acids: CASSLRLNEQYF.

The CDR3 spells CSVKGVYGAGETQYF. The CDR3 DNA sequence: TGCAGCGTGAAAGGCGTCTACGGGGCAGGGGAGACCCAGTACTTC. The chain recombines TRBV29-1 with TRBJ2-5, with D perhaps assigned TRBD1 or TRBD2 (5 bases each). Germline V gene sequence: CDR1 SQVTM, CDR2 ANQGSEA. The V end was cut by 6 bases, the J end by 5 bases, with 22 bases between. This CDR3 is built from 15 residues. Supplemented by reference TRBV29-1 and TRBJ2-5, the full variable domain reads SAVISQKPSRDICQRGTSLTIQCQVDSQVTMMFWYRQQPGQSLTLIATANQGSEATYESGFVIDKFPISRPNLTFSTLTVSNMSPEDSSIYLCSVKGVYGAGETQYFGPGTRLLVL.

This clone was seen only once. V usage is TRBV18 and J usage is TRBJ2-7; D is undetermined. The CDR3 sequence is 15 residues long. CDR1 is KGHSH, CDR2 LQKENI, per germline. The V gene lost 3 bases and the J gene lost 0 bases, with 12 bases spanning the gap. The CDR3 bases are TGTGCCAGCTCACCCGGTCAGGCTCGCTCCTACGAGCAGTACTTC. As protein: CASSPGQARSYEQYF. Complete variable domain (other parts from reference TRBV18 and TRBJ2-7): NAGVMQNPRHLVRRRGQEARLRCSPMKGHSHVYWYRQLPEEGLKFMVYLQKENIIDESGMPKERFSAEFPKEGPSILRIQQVVRGDSAAYFCASSPGQARSYEQYFGPGTRLTVT.

The chain is built from TRBV27 and TRBJ1-1, with D unclear. V lost 0 bases to trimming and J lost 1 base, with 12 bases between them. CDR3 length: 16 residues. Germline values: CDR1 MNHEY, CDR2 SMNVEV (reference sequence). The CDR3 bases are TGTGCCAGCAGTTTATCCCGGGTTGTATGGAACACTGAAGCTTTCTTT. As protein: CASSLSRVVWNTEAFF.